This T cell receptor beta chain derives from a study of blood T cell repertoires in COVID-19. Across the whole study: PBMCs, B-cell-depleted T cells, or T cells were the source of the cDNA or gDNA that made up the material.

The protocol was immunoSEQ multiplex PCR, while the TCRdb copy is restricted to in-frame clones and leaves out a portion. Among some 170,000 clones listed, around 85% were seen once. This CDR3 region has 15 residues. V lost 4 bases, J lost 1 base, and 11 bases lay in between. The germline V gene has CDR1 SGHVS and CDR2 FQNEAQ. The clonotype originates from a woman in her fifties or sixties with acute or convalescent COVID-19. V is TRBV7-8 and J is TRBJ1-3; D unclear. Sequencing used peripheral blood. The CDR3: CASSSAGMSGNTIYF. The DNA for the CDR3 is TGTGCCAGCAGCTCCGCGGGGATGTCTGGAAACACCATATATTTT. The full variable domain, rest sourced from reference TRBV7-8 and TRBJ1-3, is GAGVSQSPRYKVAKRGQDVALRCDPISGHVSLFWYQQALGQGPEFLTYFQNEAQLDKSGLPSDRFFAERPEGSVSTLKIQRTQQEDSAVYLCASSSAGMSGNTIYFGEGSWLTVV.